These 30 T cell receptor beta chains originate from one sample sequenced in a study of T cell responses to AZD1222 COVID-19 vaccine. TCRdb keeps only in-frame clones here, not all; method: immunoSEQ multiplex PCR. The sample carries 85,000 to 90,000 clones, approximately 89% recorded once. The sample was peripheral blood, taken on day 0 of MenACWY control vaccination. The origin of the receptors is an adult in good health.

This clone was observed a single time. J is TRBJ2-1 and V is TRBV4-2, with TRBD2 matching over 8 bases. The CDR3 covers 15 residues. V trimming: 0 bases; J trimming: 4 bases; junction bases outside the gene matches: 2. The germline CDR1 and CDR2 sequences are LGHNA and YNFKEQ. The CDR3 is CASSQELAEYNEQFF. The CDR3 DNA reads TGTGCCAGCAGCCAAGAACTAGCGGAATACAATGAGCAGTTCTTC.

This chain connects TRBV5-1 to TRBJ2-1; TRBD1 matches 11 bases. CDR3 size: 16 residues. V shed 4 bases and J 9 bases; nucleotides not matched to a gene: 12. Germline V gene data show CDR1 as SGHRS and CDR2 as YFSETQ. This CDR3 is CASSGPRGTGGSEQFF. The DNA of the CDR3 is TGCGCCAGCAGCGGCCCCCGAGGGACAGGGGGGAGTGAGCAGTTCTTC.

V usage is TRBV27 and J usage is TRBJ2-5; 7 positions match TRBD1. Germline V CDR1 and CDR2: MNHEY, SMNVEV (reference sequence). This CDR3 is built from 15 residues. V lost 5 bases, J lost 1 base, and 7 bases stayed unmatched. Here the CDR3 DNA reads TGTGCCAGCAGTCCTCGTACAGGGGCCCAAGAGACCCAGTACTTC. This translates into CASSPRTGAQETQYF.

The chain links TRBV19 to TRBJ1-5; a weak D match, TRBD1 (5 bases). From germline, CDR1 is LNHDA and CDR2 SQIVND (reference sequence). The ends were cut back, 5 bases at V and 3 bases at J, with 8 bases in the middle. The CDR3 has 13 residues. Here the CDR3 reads CASSGGINQPQHF. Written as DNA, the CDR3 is TGTGCCAGTAGTGGGGGGATCAATCAGCCCCAGCATTTT.

The CDR3 region has the DNA TGTGCCAGCTCACCGGCGGGGACTGAAGCTTTCTTT. Translated: CASSPAGTEAFF. The chain links TRBV18 to TRBJ1-1; the D is unclear. Germline CDR1 KGHSH, CDR2 LQKENI. The V and J ends lost 3 bases and 5 bases respectively, with 7 bases between them. This CDR3 has 12 residues. Variable domain in full (rest from reference TRBV18 and TRBJ1-1): NAGVMQNPRHLVRRRGQEARLRCSPMKGHSHVYWYRQLPEEGLKFMVYLQKENIIDESGMPKERFSAEFPKEGPSILRIQQVVRGDSAAYFCASSPAGTEAFFGQGTRLTVV.

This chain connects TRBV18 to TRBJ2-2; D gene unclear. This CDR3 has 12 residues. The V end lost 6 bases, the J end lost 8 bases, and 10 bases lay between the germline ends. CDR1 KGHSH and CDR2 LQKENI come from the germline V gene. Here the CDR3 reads CASSAFEGELFF. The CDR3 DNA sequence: TGTGCCAGCTCTGCCTTTGAGGGGGAGCTGTTTTTT.

CDR3 in amino acids: CASSDPGQTEAFF. The CDR3 DNA reads TGTGCCAGCAGTGACCCGGGACAGACGGAAGCTTTCTTT. The chain combines TRBV2 with TRBJ1-1, with 7 nucleotides matching TRBD1. Trimming at V came to 3 bases and at J to 8 bases, leaving 6 bases not matched to a gene. In germline, CDR1 is SNHLY, CDR2 FYNNEI. The CDR3 totals 13 residues.

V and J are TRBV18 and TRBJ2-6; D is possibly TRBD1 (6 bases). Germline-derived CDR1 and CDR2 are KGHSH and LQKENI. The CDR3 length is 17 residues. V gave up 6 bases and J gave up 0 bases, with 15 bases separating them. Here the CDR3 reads CASSLGQTSSGANVLTF. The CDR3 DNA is TGTGCCAGCTCCCTCGGACAGACATCCTCTGGGGCCAACGTCCTGACTTTC.

The CDR3 loop reads CSGTGEDEQYF. The CDR3 nucleotides read TGCAGCGGGACAGGGGAGGACGAGCAGTACTTC. The chain couples TRBV29-1 to TRBJ2-7, with 9 bases lining up with TRBD1. Germline trimming cut 7 bases from V and 5 bases from J; bases unmatched to any gene: 3. The CDR3 runs 11 residues. CDR1 is SQVTM and CDR2 is ANQGSEA in the germline V gene.

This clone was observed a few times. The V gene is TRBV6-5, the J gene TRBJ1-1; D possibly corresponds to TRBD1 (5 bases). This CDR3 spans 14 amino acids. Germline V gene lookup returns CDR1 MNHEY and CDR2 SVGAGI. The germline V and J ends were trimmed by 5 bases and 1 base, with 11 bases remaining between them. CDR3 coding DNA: TGTGCCAGCAGTCCGGGACCGACGAACACTGAAGCTTTCTTT. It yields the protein CASSPGPTNTEAFF.

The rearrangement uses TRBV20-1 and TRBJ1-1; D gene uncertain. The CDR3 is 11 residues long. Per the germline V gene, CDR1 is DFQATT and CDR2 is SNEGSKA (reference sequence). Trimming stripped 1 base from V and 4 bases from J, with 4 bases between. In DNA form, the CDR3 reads TGCAGTGCTAGAGTTATCACTGAAGCTTTCTTT. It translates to CSARVITEAFF.

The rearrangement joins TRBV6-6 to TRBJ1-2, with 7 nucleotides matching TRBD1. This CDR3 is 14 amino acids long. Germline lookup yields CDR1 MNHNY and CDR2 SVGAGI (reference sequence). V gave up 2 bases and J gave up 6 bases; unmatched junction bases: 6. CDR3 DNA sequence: TGTGCCAGCAGTTACGGGAGAGGGGGCGATGGCTACACCTTC. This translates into CASSYGRGGDGYTF.

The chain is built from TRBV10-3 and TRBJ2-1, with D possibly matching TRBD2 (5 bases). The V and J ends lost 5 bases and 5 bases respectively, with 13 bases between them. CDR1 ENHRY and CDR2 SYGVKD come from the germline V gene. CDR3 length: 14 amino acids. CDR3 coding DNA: TGTGCCATCAGTCCTCTCGGGGTTAACAATGAGCAGTTCTTC. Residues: CAISPLGVNNEQFF.

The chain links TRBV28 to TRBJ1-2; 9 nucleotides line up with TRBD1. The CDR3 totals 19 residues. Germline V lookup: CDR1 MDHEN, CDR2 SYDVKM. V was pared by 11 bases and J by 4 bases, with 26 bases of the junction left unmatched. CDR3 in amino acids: CAAENTPGQGSPGSYGYTF. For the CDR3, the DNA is TGTGCCGCAGAGAATACACCGGGACAGGGATCACCTGGAAGCTATGGCTACACCTTC.

The CDR3 coding sequence is TGTGCCAGCAGCTTGGAGCAGAATTATCAGCCCCAGCATTTT. Amino acids: CASSLEQNYQPQHF. This sequence joins TRBV7-8 and TRBJ1-5; D remains ambiguous. Germline V gene lookup returns CDR1 SGHVS and CDR2 FQNEAQ. V lost 3 bases and J 5 bases, leaving 11 bases between the germline ends. The CDR3 is 14 amino acids.

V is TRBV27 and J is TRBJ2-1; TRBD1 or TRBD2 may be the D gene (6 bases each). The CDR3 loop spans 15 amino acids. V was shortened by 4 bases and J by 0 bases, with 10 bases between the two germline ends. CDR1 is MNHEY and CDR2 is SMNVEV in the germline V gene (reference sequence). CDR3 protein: CASSYRGHSYNEQFF. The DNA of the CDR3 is TGTGCCAGCAGTTACCGGGGGCACTCCTACAATGAGCAGTTCTTC.

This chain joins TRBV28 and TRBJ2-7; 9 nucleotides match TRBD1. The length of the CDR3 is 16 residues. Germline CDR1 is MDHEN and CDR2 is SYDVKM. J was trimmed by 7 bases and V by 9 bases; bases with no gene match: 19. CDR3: CASKNPDRGYYGEQYF. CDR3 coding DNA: TGTGCCAGTAAGAATCCCGACAGGGGGTACTACGGGGAGCAGTACTTC.

Here the CDR3 DNA reads TGTGCCAGCAGTCCCGACAGGGGGCTGTACAATGAGCAGTTCTTC. Amino acid sequence: CASSPDRGLYNEQFF. This sequence joins TRBV6-5 and TRBJ2-1; TRBD1 matches at 10 bases. J gave up 4 bases and V 5 bases, and 5 bases lay outside the gene matches. Germline lookup yields CDR1 MNHEY and CDR2 SVGAGI. The CDR3 loop spans 15 amino acids.

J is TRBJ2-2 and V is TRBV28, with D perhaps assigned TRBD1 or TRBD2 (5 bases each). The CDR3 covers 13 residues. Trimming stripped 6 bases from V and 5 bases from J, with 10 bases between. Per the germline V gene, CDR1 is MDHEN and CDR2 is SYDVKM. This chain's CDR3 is CASRQGVTGELFF. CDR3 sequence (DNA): TGTGCCAGCAGGCAGGGAGTAACCGGGGAGCTGTTTTTT.

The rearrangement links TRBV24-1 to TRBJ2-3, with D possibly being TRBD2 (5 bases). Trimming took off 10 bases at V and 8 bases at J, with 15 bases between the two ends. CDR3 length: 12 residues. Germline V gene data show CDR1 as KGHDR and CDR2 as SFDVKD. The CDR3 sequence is CATREPGGTQYF. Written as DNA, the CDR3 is TGTGCCACAAGGGAGCCCGGTGGTACGCAGTATTTT.

The CDR3 is CASRTGGASEKLFF. The CDR3, as DNA: TGTGCCAGCAGGACAGGGGGCGCCTCTGAGAAACTGTTTTTT. The chain joins TRBV6-6 to TRBJ1-4, with TRBD1 identical over 10 bases. Trimming cost V 6 bases and J 11 bases; bases outside gene matches: 9. This CDR3 is 14 amino acids long. CDR1 MNHNY and CDR2 SVGAGI come from the germline V gene (reference sequence).

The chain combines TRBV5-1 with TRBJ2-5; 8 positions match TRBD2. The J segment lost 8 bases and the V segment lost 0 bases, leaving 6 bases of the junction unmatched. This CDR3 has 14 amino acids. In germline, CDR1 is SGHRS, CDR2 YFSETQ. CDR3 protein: CASSLGGGPQTQYF. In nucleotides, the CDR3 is TGCGCCAGCAGCTTGGGCGGGGGGCCGCAAACCCAGTACTTC.

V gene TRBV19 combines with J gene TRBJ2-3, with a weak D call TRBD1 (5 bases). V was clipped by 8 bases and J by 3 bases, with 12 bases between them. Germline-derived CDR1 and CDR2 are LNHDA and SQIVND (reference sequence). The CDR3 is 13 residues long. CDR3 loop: CASRMKGTDTQYF. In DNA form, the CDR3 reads TGTGCCAGTCGGATGAAGGGGACAGATACGCAGTATTTT.

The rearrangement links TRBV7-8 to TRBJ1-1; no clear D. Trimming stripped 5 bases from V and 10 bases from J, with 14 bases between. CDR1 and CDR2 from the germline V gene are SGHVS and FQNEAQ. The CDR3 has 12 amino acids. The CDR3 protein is CASSPRPGVAFF. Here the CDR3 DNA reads TGTGCCAGCAGCCCAAGGCCTGGGGTAGCTTTCTTT.

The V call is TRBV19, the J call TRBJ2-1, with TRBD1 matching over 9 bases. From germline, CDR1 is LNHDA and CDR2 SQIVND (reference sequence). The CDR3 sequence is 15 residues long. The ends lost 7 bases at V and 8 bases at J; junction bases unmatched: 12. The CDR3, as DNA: TGTGCCAGTAAGTGGACAGGGGAATCGATCGATGAGCAGTTCTTC. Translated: CASKWTGESIDEQFF.

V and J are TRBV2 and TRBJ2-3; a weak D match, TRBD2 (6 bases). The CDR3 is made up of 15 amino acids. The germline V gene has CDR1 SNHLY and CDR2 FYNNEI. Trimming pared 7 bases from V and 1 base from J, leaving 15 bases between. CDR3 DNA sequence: TGTGCCAGCAACGCGGACGGGGGAGGCACAGATACGCAGTATTTT. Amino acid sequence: CASNADGGGTDTQYF.

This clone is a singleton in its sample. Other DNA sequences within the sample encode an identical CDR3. The CDR3 sequence is CASSLAGSTDTQYF. The CDR3 coding sequence is TGTGCCAGCAGCTTAGCAGGCAGCACAGATACGCAGTATTTT. The rearrangement uses TRBV7-9 and TRBJ2-3; no firm D call. Germline CDR1 reads SEHNR; CDR2 reads FQNEAQ (reference sequence). Trimming left V 0 bases short and J 0 bases short, with 4 bases between. The CDR3 has 14 amino acids. The entire variable domain, with the rest obtained from reference TRBV7-9 and TRBJ2-3, is as follows: DTGVSQNPRHKITKRGQNVTFRCDPISEHNRLYWYRQTLGQGPEFLTYFQNEAQLEKSRLLSDRFSAERPKGSFSTLEIQRTEQGDSAMYLCASSLAGSTDTQYFGPGTRLTVL.

The DNA for the CDR3 is TGTGCCAGCAGCTTGTCTCTAGCGGGAGTCTACAATGAGCAGTTCTTC. Encoded protein: CASSLSLAGVYNEQFF. The chain is built from TRBV11-2 and TRBJ2-1; TRBD2 matches 10 bases. V was pared by 3 bases and J by 3 bases, with 5 bases of the junction left unmatched. There are 16 residues in the CDR3. The germline gives CDR1 SGHAT, CDR2 FQNNGV.

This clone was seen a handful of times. The CDR3 DNA reads TGTGCCAGCAGCCCGTTGGGGTACGAGCAGTACTTC. Amino acids: CASSPLGYEQYF. The chain employs TRBV5-6 and TRBJ2-7; D is unclear. The germline gives CDR1 SGHDT, CDR2 YYEEEE. The CDR3 runs to 12 residues. V was trimmed by 4 bases and J by 4 bases, leaving 9 bases between them.

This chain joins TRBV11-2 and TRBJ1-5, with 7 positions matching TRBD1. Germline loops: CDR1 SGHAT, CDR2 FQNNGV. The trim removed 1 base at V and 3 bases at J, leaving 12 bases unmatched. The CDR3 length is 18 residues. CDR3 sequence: CASSLGERRDSPNQPQHF. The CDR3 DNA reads TGTGCCAGCAGCTTAGGGGAAAGACGGGACAGCCCCAATCAGCCCCAGCATTTT.